This TCR beta chain was obtained from a study of control samples from healthy donors and cancer patients. Measured with immunoSEQ multiplex PCR; TCRdb has only the in-frame clones, and not every one. The table includes 90,000 to 150,000 clones, about 83% detected once. CDR3 length: 16 residues. V was pared by 1 base and J by 0 bases, with 13 bases between. Per the germline V gene, CDR1 is SGHRS and CDR2 is YFSETQ. The chain is built from TRBV5-1 and TRBJ1-1, with D tentatively TRBD1 (6 bases). This receptor was identified in a man in his thirties or forties in good health. Material: blood. The CDR3 loop reads CASSLQGPEMNTEAFF. The CDR3 bases are TGCGCCAGCAGCTTGCAGGGGCCAGAAATGAACACTGAAGCTTTCTTT.